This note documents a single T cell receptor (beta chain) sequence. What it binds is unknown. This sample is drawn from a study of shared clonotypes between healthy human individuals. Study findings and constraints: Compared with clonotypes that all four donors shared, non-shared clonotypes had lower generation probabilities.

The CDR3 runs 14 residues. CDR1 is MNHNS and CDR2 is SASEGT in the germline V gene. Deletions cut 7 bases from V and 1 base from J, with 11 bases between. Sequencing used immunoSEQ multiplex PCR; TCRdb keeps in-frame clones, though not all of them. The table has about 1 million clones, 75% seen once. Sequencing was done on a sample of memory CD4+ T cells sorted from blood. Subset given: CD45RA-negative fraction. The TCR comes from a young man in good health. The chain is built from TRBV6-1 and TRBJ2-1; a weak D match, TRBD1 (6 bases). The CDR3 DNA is TGTGCCAGCACGCTAGGACAGTCCTACAATGAGCAGTTCTTC. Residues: CASTLGQSYNEQFF.